The rows below give T cell receptor beta chains drawn from one sample of a study of blood T cell repertoires in COVID-19. The assay was immunoSEQ multiplex PCR, and TCRdb's table has in-frame clones only and misses some. The repertoire holds 65,000 to 90,000 clones, roughly 80% seen once, with about 4.8% in the top ten. Specimen: peripheral blood. The source of these receptors is a woman of 80 years or more with active or convalescent COVID-19. CDR3s include the opening cysteine and the closing phenylalanine or tryptophan. The D gene is left open where the match is weak. The size entry is marked missing in some rows and otherwise reads once, few, many or a size class.

J: TRBJ2-7
D: .
size: once
V: TRBV11-3
DNA: TGTGCCAGCAGCTTTGGGAGCTCCTACGAGCAGTACTTC
CDR3: CASSFGSSYEQYF

J: TRBJ2-7
D: TRBD2
size: .
V: TRBV6-5
DNA: TGTGCCAGCCACCAACGGGGGGTTTCCTACGAGCAGTACTTC
CDR3: CASHQRGVSYEQYF

J: TRBJ2-5
D: .
size: .
V: TRBV5-4
DNA: TGTGCCAGCAGCCCTGACTTAGCGGCGGTCCAAGAGACCCAGTACTTC
CDR3: CASSPDLAAVQETQYF

J: TRBJ2-1
D: TRBD2
size: .
V: TRBV2
DNA: TGTGCCAGCAAAGAGCGGGGGACCTACTACAATGAGCAGTTCTTC
CDR3: CASKERGTYYNEQFF

J: TRBJ2-7
D: .
size: .
V: TRBV7-9
DNA: TGTGCCAGCAGCCGTCCCGGCTCCTACGAGCAGTACTTC
CDR3: CASSRPGSYEQYF

J: TRBJ2-7
D: TRBD1
size: .
V: TRBV23-1
DNA: TGCGCCAGCGGGACAGGGAATGAACGTTCGGGCGAGCAGTACTTC
CDR3: CASGTGNERSGEQYF

J: TRBJ2-1
D: TRBD2
size: .
V: TRBV7-3
DNA: TGTGCCAGCAGCTTAGGGACTAGCGGGAGAAGAATGGGGAATGAGCAGTTCTTC
CDR3: CASSLGTSGRRMGNEQFF

J: TRBJ2-2
D: .
size: .
V: TRBV6-5
DNA: TGTGCCAGCAGTTACGTCTTGGACTGGGACACCGGGGAGCTGTTTTTT
CDR3: CASSYVLDWDTGELFF

J: TRBJ2-1
D: .
size: .
V: TRBV5-4
DNA: TGTGCCAGCAGCTTGGAGTCACTTTCCTACAATGAGCAGTTCTTC
CDR3: CASSLESLSYNEQFF

J: TRBJ2-7
D: TRBD2
size: once
V: TRBV4-1
DNA: TGCGCCAGCAGCCAAGGACTGGCCGGGGGGGACTACGAGCAGTACTTC
CDR3: CASSQGLAGGDYEQYF

J: TRBJ2-5
D: TRBD1
size: .
V: TRBV2
DNA: TGTGCCAGCTCCCGGGACAGGGTGCAAGAGACCCAGTACTTC
CDR3: CASSRDRVQETQYF

J: TRBJ2-3
D: .
size: .
V: TRBV12-5
DNA: TGTGCTAGTGATCTGGACGGCAGGGCAGATACGCAGTATTTT
CDR3: CASDLDGRADTQYF

J: TRBJ2-7
D: .
size: few
V: TRBV27
DNA: TGTGCCAGCAGTTTATCAGGGGGTATCGCCTACGAGCAGTACTTC
CDR3: CASSLSGGIAYEQYF

J: TRBJ2-3
D: TRBD1
size: .
V: TRBV7-2
DNA: TGTGCCAGCAGCTTAGCCGGGACAGCTAGCACAGATACGCAGTATTTT
CDR3: CASSLAGTASTDTQYF

J: TRBJ2-2
D: TRBD2
size: .
V: TRBV9
DNA: TGTGCCAGCAGCGCTAGCGGAATATCGAACACCGGGGAGCTGTTTTTT
CDR3: CASSASGISNTGELFF

J: TRBJ1-4
D: TRBD1
size: few
V: TRBV19
DNA: TGTGCCAGTATTGGACTGGACAGGGGGCATGAAAAACTGTTTTTT
CDR3: CASIGLDRGHEKLFF

J: TRBJ2-5
D: TRBD1
size: .
V: TRBV9
DNA: TGTGCCAGCAGCGCGGGACAGGGAAGAGAGACCCAGTACTTC
CDR3: CASSAGQGRETQYF

J: TRBJ1-6
D: TRBD1
size: .
V: TRBV5-6
DNA: TGTGCCAGCAGCTACCGACAGGGTCTAAATTCACCCCTCCACTTT
CDR3: CASSYRQGLNSPLHF

J: TRBJ1-3
D: .
size: .
V: TRBV14
DNA: TGTGCCAGCAGCCAAGCAGGGAACACCATATATTTT
CDR3: CASSQAGNTIYF

J: TRBJ2-7
D: .
size: .
V: TRBV2
DNA: TGTGCCAGCAGGGAGGTGGGCTTATACGAGCAGTACTTC
CDR3: CASREVGLYEQYF

J: TRBJ1-2
D: TRBD1
size: .
V: TRBV4-1
DNA: TGCGCCAGCAGCCAAGTGGGACAGGGGTATGGCTACACCTTC
CDR3: CASSQVGQGYGYTF

J: TRBJ2-5
D: .
size: .
V: TRBV5-1
DNA: TGCGCCAGCAGCTTCGCGCCCACCATAACCTGGGAGGAGACCCAGTACTTC
CDR3: CASSFAPTITWEETQYF

J: TRBJ1-4
D: .
size: .
V: TRBV30
DNA: TGTGCCTGGAGTGTATCCAGAACCTTACCTAATGAAAAACTGTTTTTT
CDR3: CAWSVSRTLPNEKLFF

J: TRBJ1-6
D: TRBD1
size: .
V: TRBV27
DNA: TGTGCCAGCACCAGGGGGGAACGTAATTCACCCCTCCACTTT
CDR3: CASTRGERNSPLHF

J: TRBJ1-4
D: .
size: .
V: TRBV28
DNA: TGTGCCAGCAGTATAGGGGCAACTAATGAAAAACTGTTTTTT
CDR3: CASSIGATNEKLFF

J: TRBJ2-7
D: TRBD2
size: once
V: TRBV7-2
DNA: TGTGCCAGCAGCCTAGGACTAGCGGGGACCAGGGAGCAGTACTTC
CDR3: CASSLGLAGTREQYF

J: TRBJ1-2
D: .
size: .
V: TRBV29-1
DNA: TGCAGCGCCAGAGACAACAACTATGGCTACACCTTC
CDR3: CSARDNNYGYTF

J: TRBJ2-7
D: .
size: .
V: TRBV7-9
DNA: TGTGCCAGCAGCTTATTTCACAGCTCCTACGAGCAGTACTTC
CDR3: CASSLFHSSYEQYF

J: TRBJ1-2
D: .
size: .
V: TRBV7-6
DNA: TGTGCCAGCAGCTGGGCAGGGGACTATGGCTACACCTTC
CDR3: CASSWAGDYGYTF

J: TRBJ2-1
D: TRBD2
size: .
V: TRBV15
DNA: TGTGCCACCAGCAGATACCTAGCGGATGAGCAGTTCTTC
CDR3: CATSRYLADEQFF

J: TRBJ1-2
D: TRBD1
size: few
V: TRBV5-4
DNA: TGTGCCAGCAGCTTGGCAGGGGGCAACGGCTACACCTTC
CDR3: CASSLAGGNGYTF

J: TRBJ2-4
D: TRBD2
size: .
V: TRBV6-5
DNA: TGTGCCAGCAGTTACGGACTAGCGGCGGGGAACATTCAGTACTTC
CDR3: CASSYGLAAGNIQYF

J: TRBJ1-3
D: .
size: .
V: TRBV5-8
DNA: TGTGCCAGCAGCTTAGGAGCAGCTGGAAACACCATATATTTT
CDR3: CASSLGAAGNTIYF

J: TRBJ2-5
D: TRBD1
size: .
V: TRBV9
DNA: TGTGCCAGCAGCGTAGAGGGACAGGGGGTAGGGCAAGAGACCCAGTACTTC
CDR3: CASSVEGQGVGQETQYF

J: TRBJ1-3
D: TRBD1
size: .
V: TRBV19
DNA: TGTGCCAGTAGTATGGACAGGGCGAGAAACACCATATATTTT
CDR3: CASSMDRARNTIYF

J: TRBJ2-3
D: .
size: .
V: TRBV19
DNA: TGTGCCAGTAGTACGGTGGGGGGGGGCAGAGCAGATACGCAGTATTTT
CDR3: CASSTVGGGRADTQYF

J: TRBJ2-1
D: TRBD2
size: .
V: TRBV11-3
DNA: TGTGCCAGCAGCTGGGGACTAGCGGGAGTGGGGGCCCTCTACAATGAGCAGTTCTTC
CDR3: CASSWGLAGVGALYNEQFF

J: TRBJ2-1
D: .
size: .
V: TRBV14
DNA: TGTGCCAGCAGTCAGGGACACCCAGCTTACAATGAGCAGTTCTTC
CDR3: CASSQGHPAYNEQFF

J: TRBJ2-2
D: TRBD2
size: .
V: TRBV7-2
DNA: TGTGCCAGCAGCACCCCGCGGGGGACTAGCAGGAACACCGGGGAGCTGTTTTTT
CDR3: CASSTPRGTSRNTGELFF

J: TRBJ2-2
D: .
size: few
V: TRBV27
DNA: TGTGCCAGCAGTGACATCAGGGTTGGGGAGCTGTTTTTT
CDR3: CASSDIRVGELFF

J: TRBJ1-1
D: .
size: .
V: TRBV6-5
DNA: TGTGCCAGCAGTTACTCGGCAGAATCGAACACTGAAGCTTTCTTT
CDR3: CASSYSAESNTEAFF

J: TRBJ2-1
D: .
size: .
V: TRBV3-1/TRBV3-2
DNA: TGTGCCAGCAGCCAAGTGGGCGGGCTCTCCTACAATGAGCAGTTCTTC
CDR3: CASSQVGGLSYNEQFF

J: TRBJ2-7
D: TRBD1
size: .
V: TRBV27
DNA: TGTGCCAGCAGTCCCGGGACAGGGGGCTTTCAATCCTACGAGCAGTACTTC
CDR3: CASSPGTGGFQSYEQYF

J: TRBJ1-2
D: .
size: .
V: TRBV27
DNA: TGTGCCAGCAGTTTGGGGCTGGGGGCCGGCTATGGCTACACCTTC
CDR3: CASSLGLGAGYGYTF

J: TRBJ1-5
D: TRBD1
size: .
V: TRBV6-2/TRBV6-3
DNA: TGTGCCAGCAGCCCTTTACCGGGACAGGGGGGATCAGTCGATCAGCCCCAGCATTTT
CDR3: CASSPLPGQGGSVDQPQHF

J: TRBJ2-1
D: TRBD1
size: .
V: TRBV10-2
DNA: TGCGCCAGCAGGGTTTGGACAGGGGAGTGGACCGAGCAGTTCTTC
CDR3: CASRVWTGEWTEQFF

J: TRBJ2-1
D: TRBD2
size: .
V: TRBV30
DNA: TGTGCCTGGAAAACGGGAGGGCCCAACAATGAGCAGTTCTTC
CDR3: CAWKTGGPNNEQFF

J: TRBJ2-5
D: TRBD2
size: .
V: TRBV18
DNA: TGTGCCAGCTCACCACGGGAGGGCCCTTCCCTAGAGACCCAGTACTTC
CDR3: CASSPREGPSLETQYF

J: TRBJ1-1
D: .
size: .
V: TRBV2
DNA: TGTGCCAGCAGTATACAACAGGGGAACACTGAAGCTTTCTTT
CDR3: CASSIQQGNTEAFF

J: TRBJ1-5
D: .
size: .
V: TRBV19
DNA: TGTGCCAGTATCGGGGACTCATCGAGCAATCAGCCCCAGCATTTT
CDR3: CASIGDSSSNQPQHF

J: TRBJ1-1
D: TRBD1
size: .
V: TRBV11-2
DNA: TGTGCCAGCAGCTTGGGTTACGACAGGGCTGAAGCTTTCTTT
CDR3: CASSLGYDRAEAFF

J: TRBJ2-1
D: TRBD2
size: .
V: TRBV6-2/TRBV6-3
DNA: TGTGCCAGCAGTTGGACTAGCGGGAGAGGGGTCCTCAATGAGCAGTTCTTC
CDR3: CASSWTSGRGVLNEQFF

J: TRBJ1-2
D: TRBD1
size: .
V: TRBV10-3
DNA: TGTGCCATCAGTCAAGACAGGGCTGGCTACACCTTC
CDR3: CAISQDRAGYTF

J: TRBJ1-4
D: .
size: once
V: TRBV28
DNA: TGTGCCAGCAGTCCTCCGGGGGGTCTGGGAGCTAATGAAAAACTGTTTTTT
CDR3: CASSPPGGLGANEKLFF